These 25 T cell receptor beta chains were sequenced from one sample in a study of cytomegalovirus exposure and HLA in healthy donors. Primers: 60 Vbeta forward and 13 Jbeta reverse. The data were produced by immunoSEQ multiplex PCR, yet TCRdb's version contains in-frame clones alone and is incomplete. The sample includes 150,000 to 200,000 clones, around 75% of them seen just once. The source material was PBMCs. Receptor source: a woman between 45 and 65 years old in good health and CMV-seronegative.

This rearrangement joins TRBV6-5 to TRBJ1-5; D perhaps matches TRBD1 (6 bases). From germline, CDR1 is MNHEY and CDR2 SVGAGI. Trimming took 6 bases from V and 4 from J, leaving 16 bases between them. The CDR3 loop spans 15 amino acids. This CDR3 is CASRTGTGFNQPQHF. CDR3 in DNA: TGTGCCAGCAGGACGGGAACAGGGTTTAATCAGCCCCAGCATTTT.

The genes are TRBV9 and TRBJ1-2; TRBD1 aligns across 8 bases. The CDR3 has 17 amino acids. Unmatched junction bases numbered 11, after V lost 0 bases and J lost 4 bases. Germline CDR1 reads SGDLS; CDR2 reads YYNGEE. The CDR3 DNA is TGTGCCAGCAGCGTAGGGACAGGGTTTCAAATAGGCTATGGCTACACCTTC. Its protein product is CASSVGTGFQIGYGYTF.

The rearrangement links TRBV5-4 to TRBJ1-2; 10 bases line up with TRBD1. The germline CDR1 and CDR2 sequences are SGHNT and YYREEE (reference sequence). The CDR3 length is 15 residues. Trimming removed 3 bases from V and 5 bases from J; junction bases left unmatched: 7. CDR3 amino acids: CASSSLGQGGYGYTF. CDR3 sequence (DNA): TGTGCCAGCAGCTCATTAGGACAGGGGGGGTATGGCTACACCTTC.

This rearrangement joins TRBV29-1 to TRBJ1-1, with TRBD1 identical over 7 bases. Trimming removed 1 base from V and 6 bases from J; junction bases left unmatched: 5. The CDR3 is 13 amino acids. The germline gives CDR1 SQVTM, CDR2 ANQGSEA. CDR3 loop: CSVEVGQGAEAFF. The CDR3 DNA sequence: TGCAGCGTTGAAGTGGGTCAGGGGGCTGAAGCTTTCTTT. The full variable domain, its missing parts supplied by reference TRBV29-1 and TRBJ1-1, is SAVISQKPSRDICQRGTSLTIQCQVDSQVTMMFWYRQQPGQSLTLIATANQGSEATYESGFVIDKFPISRPNLTFSTLTVSNMSPEDSSIYLCSVEVGQGAEAFFGQGTRLTVV.

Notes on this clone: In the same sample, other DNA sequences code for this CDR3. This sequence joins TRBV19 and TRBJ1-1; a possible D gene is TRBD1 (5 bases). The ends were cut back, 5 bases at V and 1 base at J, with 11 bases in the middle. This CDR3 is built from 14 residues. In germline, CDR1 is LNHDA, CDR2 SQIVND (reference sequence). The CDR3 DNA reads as TGTGCCAGTAGTTTGGGGCGGGGGAACACTGAAGCTTTCTTT. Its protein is CASSLGRGNTEAFF.

CDR3 DNA: TGCAGCGTTGCAGTAAGAGATACGCAGTATTTT. Translating it yields CSVAVRDTQYF. V and J are TRBV29-1 and TRBJ2-3; D remains ambiguous. CDR3 length: 11 amino acids. The V and J ends lost 4 bases and 5 bases respectively, with 7 bases between them. Germline loops: CDR1 SQVTM, CDR2 ANQGSEA.

The CDR3 DNA follows: TGCAGCGTTGAACAATTCCAAGAGACCCAGTACTTC. Translating it yields CSVEQFQETQYF. The gene calls are TRBV29-1 and TRBJ2-5, with D uncertain. This CDR3 is built from 12 residues. Germline V CDR1 and CDR2: SQVTM, ANQGSEA. Trimming took 2 bases from V and 1 from J, leaving 5 bases between them. The entire variable domain, with the rest obtained from reference TRBV29-1 and TRBJ2-5, is as follows: SAVISQKPSRDICQRGTSLTIQCQVDSQVTMMFWYRQQPGQSLTLIATANQGSEATYESGFVIDKFPISRPNLTFSTLTVSNMSPEDSSIYLCSVEQFQETQYFGPGTRLLVL.

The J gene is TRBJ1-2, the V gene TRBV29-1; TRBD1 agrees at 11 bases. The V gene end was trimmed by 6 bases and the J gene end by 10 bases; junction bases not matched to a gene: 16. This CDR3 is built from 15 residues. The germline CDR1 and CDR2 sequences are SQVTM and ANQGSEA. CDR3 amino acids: CSVGIGTGGQSSYTF. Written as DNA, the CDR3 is TGCAGCGTGGGAATTGGGACAGGGGGTCAATCATCCTACACCTTC.

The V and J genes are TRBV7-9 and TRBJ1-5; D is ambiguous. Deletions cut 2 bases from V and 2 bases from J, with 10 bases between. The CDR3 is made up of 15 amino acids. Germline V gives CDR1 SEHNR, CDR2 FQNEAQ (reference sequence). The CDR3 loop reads CASSLMGGGNQPQHF. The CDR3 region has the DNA TGTGCCAGCAGCTTAATGGGAGGCGGCAATCAGCCCCAGCATTTT.

In DNA, the CDR3 is TGTGCCAGCTCACTAACAGGGGGCGTCACTGAAGCTTTCTTT. Its protein is CASSLTGGVTEAFF. The chain combines TRBV18 with TRBJ1-1; 9 bases line up with TRBD1. The J segment lost 4 bases and the V segment lost 4 bases, leaving 4 bases of the junction unmatched. CDR1 and CDR2 from the germline V gene are KGHSH and LQKENI. The CDR3 consists of 14 residues.

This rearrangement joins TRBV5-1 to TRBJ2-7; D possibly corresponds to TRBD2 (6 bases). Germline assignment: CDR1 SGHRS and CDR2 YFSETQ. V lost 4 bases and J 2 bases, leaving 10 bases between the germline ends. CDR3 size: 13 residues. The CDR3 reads CASSLGRPYEQYF. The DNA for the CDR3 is TGCGCCAGCAGCCTCGGGAGACCCTACGAGCAGTACTTC.

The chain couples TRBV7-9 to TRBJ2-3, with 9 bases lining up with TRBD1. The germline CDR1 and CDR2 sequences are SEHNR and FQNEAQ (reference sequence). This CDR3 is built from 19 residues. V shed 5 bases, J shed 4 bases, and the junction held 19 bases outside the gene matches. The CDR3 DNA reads TGTGCCAGCAGCCCCAGGACAGGGGTAGCTGTCAGAGAGTCAGATACGCAGTATTTT. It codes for CASSPRTGVAVRESDTQYF.

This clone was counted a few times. The CDR3 here is CASSYARRGAGETQYF. The CDR3 region has the DNA TGTGCCAGCAGCTATGCCCGTAGGGGAGCGGGGGAGACCCAGTACTTC. V gene TRBV2 combines with J gene TRBJ2-5; TRBD2 agrees at 7 bases. With 6 bases clipped from V and 5 bases from J, the junction kept 15 bases outside the gene matches. CDR3 length: 16 residues. Germline CDR1 SNHLY, CDR2 FYNNEI.

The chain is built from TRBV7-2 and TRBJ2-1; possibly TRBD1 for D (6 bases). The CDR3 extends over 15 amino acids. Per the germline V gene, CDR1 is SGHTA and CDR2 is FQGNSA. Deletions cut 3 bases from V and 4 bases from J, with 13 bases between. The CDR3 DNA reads TGTGCCAGCAGCTTTGGGACAACCCCTTACAATGAGCAGTTCTTC. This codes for CASSFGTTPYNEQFF.

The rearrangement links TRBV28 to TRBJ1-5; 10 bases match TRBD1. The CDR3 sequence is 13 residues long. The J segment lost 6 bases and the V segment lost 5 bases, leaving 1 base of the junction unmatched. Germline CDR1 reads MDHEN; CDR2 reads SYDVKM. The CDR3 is CASSGTGVQPQHF. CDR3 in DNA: TGTGCCAGCAGTGGGACAGGGGTTCAGCCCCAGCATTTT. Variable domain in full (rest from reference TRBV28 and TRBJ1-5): DVKVTQSSRYLVKRTGEKVFLECVQDMDHENMFWYRQDPGLGLRLIYFSYDVKMKEKGDIPEGYSVSREKKERFSLILESASTNQTSMYLCASSGTGVQPQHFGDGTRLSIL.

CDR3 in amino acids: CASSLTREKTQYF. Here the CDR3 DNA reads TGTGCCAGCAGCTTAACTAGGGAGAAGACCCAGTACTTC. The J gene is TRBJ2-5, the V gene TRBV7-6; TRBD2 is a possible D gene (5 bases). Germline V gives CDR1 SGHVS, CDR2 FNYEAQ. The CDR3 has 13 amino acids. Deletions cut 2 bases from V and 6 bases from J, with 10 bases between.

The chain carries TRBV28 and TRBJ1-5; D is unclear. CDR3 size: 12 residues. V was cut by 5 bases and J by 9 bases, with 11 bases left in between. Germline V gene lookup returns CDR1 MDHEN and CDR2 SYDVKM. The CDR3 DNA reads TGTGCCAGCAGTGCCGAGCCTGGGCCCCAGCATTTT. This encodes CASSAEPGPQHF.

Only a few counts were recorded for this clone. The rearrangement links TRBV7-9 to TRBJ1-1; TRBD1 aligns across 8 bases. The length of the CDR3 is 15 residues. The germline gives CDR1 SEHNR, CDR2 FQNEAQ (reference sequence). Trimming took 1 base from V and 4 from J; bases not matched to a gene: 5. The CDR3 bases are TGTGCCAGCAGCTTAGGGTGGACAGGGAGCACTGAAGCTTTCTTT. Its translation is CASSLGWTGSTEAFF.

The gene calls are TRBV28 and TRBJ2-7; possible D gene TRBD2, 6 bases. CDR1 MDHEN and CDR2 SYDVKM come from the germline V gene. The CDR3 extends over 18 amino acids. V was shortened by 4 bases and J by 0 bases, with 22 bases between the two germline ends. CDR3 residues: CASSSSPGLGSISYEQYF. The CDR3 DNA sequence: TGTGCCAGCAGTTCATCCCCGGGACTGGGCTCGATCTCCTACGAGCAGTACTTC.

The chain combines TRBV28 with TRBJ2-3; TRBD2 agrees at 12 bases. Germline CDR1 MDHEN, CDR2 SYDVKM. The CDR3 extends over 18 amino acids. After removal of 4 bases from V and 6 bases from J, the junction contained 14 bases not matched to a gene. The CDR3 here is CASSSPSVRTSGDDTQYF. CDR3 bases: TGTGCCAGCAGTTCCCCGTCTGTTAGGACTAGCGGGGATGATACGCAGTATTTT.

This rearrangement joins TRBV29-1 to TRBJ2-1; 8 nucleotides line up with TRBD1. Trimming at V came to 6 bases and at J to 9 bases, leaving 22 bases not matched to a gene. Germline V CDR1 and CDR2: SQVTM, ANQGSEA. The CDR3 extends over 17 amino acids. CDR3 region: CSVEPIRQGPRVGEQFF. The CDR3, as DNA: TGCAGCGTCGAGCCCATACGACAGGGGCCAAGGGTTGGTGAGCAGTTCTTC.

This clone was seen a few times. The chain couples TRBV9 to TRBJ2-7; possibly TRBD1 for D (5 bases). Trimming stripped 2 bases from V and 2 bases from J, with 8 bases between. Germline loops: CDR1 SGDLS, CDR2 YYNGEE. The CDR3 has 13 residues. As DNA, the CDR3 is TGTGCCAGCAGCGTTGACAGCCCCTACGAGCAGTACTTC. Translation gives CASSVDSPYEQYF.

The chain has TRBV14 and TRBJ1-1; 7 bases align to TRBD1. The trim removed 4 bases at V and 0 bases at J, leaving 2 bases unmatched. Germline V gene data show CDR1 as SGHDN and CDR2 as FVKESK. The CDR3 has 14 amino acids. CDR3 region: CASSRTGLNTEAFF. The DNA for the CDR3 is TGTGCCAGCAGCCGGACAGGCTTGAACACTGAAGCTTTCTTT. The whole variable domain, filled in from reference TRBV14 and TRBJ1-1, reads EAGVTQFPSHSVIEKGQTVTLRCDPISGHDNLYWYRRVMGKEIKFLLHFVKESKQDESGMPNNRFLAERTGGTYSTLKVQPAELEDSGVYFCASSRTGLNTEAFFGQGTRLTVV.

The DNA of the CDR3 is TGTGCCAGCAGCTTCGGTCCCCCCTACGAGCAGTACTTC. Translating gives CASSFGPPYEQYF. The chain carries TRBV7-2 and TRBJ2-7; D unclear. The ends were cut back, 3 bases at V and 2 bases at J, with 8 bases in the middle. There are 13 residues in the CDR3. Germline loops: CDR1 SGHTA, CDR2 FQGNSA.

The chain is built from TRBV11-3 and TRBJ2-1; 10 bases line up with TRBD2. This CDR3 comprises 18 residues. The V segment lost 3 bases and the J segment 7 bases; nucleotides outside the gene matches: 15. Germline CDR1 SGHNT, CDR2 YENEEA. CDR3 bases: TGTGCCAGCAGCTTGGGTGGTAATGTAGCGGGAGGAATGAATGAGCAGTTCTTC. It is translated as CASSLGGNVAGGMNEQFF.